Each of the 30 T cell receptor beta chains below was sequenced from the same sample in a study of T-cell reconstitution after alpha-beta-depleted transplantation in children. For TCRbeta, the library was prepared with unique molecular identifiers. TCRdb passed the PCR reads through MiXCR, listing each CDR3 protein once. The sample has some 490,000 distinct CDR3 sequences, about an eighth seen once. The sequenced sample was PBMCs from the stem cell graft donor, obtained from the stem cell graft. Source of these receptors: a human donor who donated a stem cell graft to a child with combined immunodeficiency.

The CDR3 coding sequence is TGTGCCAGCAGTTACCGGGGGCCGCTAGGCTATGGCTACACCTTC. This encodes CASSYRGPLGYGYTF. This chain joins TRBV6-2 or TRBV6-3 and TRBJ1-2, with D tentatively TRBD1 (6 bases). V was trimmed by 2 bases and J by 4 bases, leaving 14 bases between them. The CDR3 runs to 15 residues. Germline CDR1 reads MNHEY; CDR2 reads SVGEGT.

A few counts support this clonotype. The CDR3 reads CSVERRGRNTEAFF. The CDR3 DNA reads as TGCAGCGTTGAACGCAGGGGCCGCAACACTGAAGCTTTCTTT. The rearrangement uses TRBV29-1 and TRBJ1-1, with a tentative D call TRBD1 (6 bases). V was clipped by 2 bases and J by 2 bases, with 12 bases between them. CDR1 and CDR2 (germline): SQVTM, ANQGSEA. CDR3 length: 14 amino acids.

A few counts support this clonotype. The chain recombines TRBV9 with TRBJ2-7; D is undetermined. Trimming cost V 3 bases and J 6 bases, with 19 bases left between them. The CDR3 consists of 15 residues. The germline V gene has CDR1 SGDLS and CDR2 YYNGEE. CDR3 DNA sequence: TGTGCCAGCAGCGCCAACCCCGGACCTTTAGTCGAGCAGTACTTC. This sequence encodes CASSANPGPLVEQYF.

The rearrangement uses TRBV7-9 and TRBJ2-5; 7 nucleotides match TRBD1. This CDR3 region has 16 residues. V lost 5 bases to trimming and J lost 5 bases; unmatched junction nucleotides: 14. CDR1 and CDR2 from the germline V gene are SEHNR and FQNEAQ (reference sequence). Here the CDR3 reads CASSPADRGGEETQYF. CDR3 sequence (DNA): TGTGCCAGCAGCCCCGCTGATAGAGGGGGCGAGGAGACCCAGTACTTC.

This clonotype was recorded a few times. The CDR3 reads CASSPQGFSNQPQHF. CDR3 in DNA: TGTGCCAGCTCACCACAAGGGTTTAGCAATCAGCCCCAGCATTTT. The chain couples TRBV18 to TRBJ1-5, with D uncertain. From germline, CDR1 is KGHSH and CDR2 LQKENI. Between the trimmed V and J ends, which lost 1 base and 0 bases, there was a span of 7 bases. This CDR3 is built from 15 residues.

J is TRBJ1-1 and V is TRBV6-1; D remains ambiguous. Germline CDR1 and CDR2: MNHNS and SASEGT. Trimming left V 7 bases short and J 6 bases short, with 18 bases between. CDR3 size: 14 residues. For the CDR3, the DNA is TGTGCCAGCACCAAAGCGGGGAATAGCCCTGAAGCTTTCTTT. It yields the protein CASTKAGNSPEAFF.

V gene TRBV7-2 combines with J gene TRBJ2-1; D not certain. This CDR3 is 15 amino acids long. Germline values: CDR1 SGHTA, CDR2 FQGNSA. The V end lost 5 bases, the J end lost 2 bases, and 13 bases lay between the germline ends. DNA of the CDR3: TGTGCCAGCAGCCAAGAAAGGAACCCCTACAATGAGCAGTTCTTC. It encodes CASSQERNPYNEQFF.

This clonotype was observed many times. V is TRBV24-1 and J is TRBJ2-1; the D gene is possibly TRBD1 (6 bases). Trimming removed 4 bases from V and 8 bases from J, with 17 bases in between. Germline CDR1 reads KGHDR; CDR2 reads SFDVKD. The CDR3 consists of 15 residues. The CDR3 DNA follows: TGTGCCACCAGTGACCCCGGGACACCCCCCTATGAGCAGTTCTTC. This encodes CATSDPGTPPYEQFF.

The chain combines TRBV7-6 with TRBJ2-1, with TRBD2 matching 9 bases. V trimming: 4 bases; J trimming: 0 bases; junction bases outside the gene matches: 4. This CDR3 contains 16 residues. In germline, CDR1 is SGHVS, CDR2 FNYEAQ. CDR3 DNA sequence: TGTGCCAGCAGCTCCACGACTAGCGGCTCCTACAATGAGCAGTTCTTC. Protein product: CASSSTTSGSYNEQFF. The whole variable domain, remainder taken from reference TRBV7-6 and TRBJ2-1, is GAGVSQSPRYKVTKRGQDVALRCDPISGHVSLYWYRQALGQGPEFLTYFNYEAQQDKSGLPNDRFSAERPEGSISTLTIQRTEQRDSAMYRCASSSTTSGSYNEQFFGPGTRLTVL.

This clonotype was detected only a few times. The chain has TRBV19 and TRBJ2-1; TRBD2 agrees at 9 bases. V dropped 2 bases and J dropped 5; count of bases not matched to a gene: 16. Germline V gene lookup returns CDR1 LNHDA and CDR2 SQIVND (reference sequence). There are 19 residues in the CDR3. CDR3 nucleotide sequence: TGTGCCAGTAGTATAACCGGGACTAGCCTACCAAGGAGAAACAATGAGCAGTTCTTC. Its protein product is CASSITGTSLPRRNNEQFF.

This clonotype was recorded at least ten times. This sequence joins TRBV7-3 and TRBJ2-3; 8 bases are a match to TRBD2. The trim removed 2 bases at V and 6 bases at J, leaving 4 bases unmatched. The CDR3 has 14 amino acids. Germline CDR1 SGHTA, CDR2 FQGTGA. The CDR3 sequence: CASSLGLAGDTQYF. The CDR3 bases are TGTGCCAGCAGCTTAGGGCTAGCGGGTGATACGCAGTATTTT. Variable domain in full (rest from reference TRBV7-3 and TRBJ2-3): GAGVSQTPSNKVTEKGKYVELRCDPISGHTALYWYRQSLGQGPEFLIYFQGTGAADDSGLPNDRFFAVRPEGSVSTLKIQRTERGDSAVYLCASSLGLAGDTQYFGPGTRLTVL.

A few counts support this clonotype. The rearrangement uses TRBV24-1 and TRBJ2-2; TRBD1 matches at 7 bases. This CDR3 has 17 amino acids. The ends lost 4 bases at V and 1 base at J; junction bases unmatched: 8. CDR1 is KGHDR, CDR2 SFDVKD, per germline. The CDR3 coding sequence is TGTGCCACCAGTGACCAGGGGCAGGGGGTGAACACCGGGGAGCTGTTTTTT. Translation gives CATSDQGQGVNTGELFF.

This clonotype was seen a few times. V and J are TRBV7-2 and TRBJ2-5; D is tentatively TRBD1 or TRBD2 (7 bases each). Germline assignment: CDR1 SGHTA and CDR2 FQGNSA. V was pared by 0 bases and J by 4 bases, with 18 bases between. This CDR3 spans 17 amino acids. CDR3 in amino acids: CASSLASSGGGLETQYF. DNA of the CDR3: TGTGCCAGCAGCTTAGCGTCTAGCGGAGGGGGCCTAGAGACCCAGTACTTC.

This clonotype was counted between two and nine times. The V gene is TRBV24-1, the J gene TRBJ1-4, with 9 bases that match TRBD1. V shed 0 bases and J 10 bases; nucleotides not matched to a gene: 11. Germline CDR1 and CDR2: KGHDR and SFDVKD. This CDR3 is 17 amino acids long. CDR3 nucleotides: TGTGCCACCAGTGATTTGAGCCTCAACAGGGGGCATTTAAAACTGTTTTTT. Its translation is CATSDLSLNRGHLKLFF.

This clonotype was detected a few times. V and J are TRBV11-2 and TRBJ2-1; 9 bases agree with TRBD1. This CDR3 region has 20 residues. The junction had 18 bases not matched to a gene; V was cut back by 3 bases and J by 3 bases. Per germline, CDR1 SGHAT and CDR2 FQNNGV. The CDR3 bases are TGTGCCAGCAGCTTCCACCCGGACCTTCAAACAGGGGGCGTCTACAATGAGCAGTTCTTC. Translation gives CASSFHPDLQTGGVYNEQFF.

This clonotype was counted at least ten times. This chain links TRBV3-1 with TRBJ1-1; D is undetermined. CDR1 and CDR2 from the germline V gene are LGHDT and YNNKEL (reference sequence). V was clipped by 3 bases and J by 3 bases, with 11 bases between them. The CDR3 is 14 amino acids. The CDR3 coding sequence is TGTGCCAGCAGCCAGAGCCCCTGGTACACTGAAGCTTTCTTT. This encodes CASSQSPWYTEAFF.

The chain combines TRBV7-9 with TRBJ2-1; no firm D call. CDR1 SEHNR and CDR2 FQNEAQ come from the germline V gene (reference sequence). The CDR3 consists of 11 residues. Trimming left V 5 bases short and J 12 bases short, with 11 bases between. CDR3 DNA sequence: TGTGCCAGCAGCCCGGTTTGGGGGCAGTTCTTC. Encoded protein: CASSPVWGQFF.

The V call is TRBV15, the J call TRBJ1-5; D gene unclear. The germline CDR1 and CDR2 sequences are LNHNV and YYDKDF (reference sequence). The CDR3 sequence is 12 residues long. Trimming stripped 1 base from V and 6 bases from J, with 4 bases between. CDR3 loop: CATSRGGQPQHF. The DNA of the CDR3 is TGTGCCACCAGCAGAGGTGGTCAGCCCCAGCATTTT. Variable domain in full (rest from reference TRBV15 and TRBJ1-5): DAMVIQNPRYQVTQFGKPVTLSCSQTLNHNVMYWYQQKSSQAPKLLFHYYDKDFNNEADTPDNFQSRRPNTSFCFLDIRSPGLGDTAMYLCATSRGGQPQHFGDGTRLSIL.

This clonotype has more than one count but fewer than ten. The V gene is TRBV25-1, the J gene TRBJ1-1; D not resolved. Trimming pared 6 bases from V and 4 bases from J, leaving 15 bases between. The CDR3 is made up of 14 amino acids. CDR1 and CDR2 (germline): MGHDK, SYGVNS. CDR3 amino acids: CASSGNPGSTEAFF. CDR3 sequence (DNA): TGTGCCAGCAGCGGAAACCCGGGGAGCACTGAAGCTTTCTTT.

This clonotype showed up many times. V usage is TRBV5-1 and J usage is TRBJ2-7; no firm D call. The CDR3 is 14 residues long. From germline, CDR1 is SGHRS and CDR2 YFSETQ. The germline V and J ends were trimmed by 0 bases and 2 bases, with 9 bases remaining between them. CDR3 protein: CASSLVSGAYEQYF. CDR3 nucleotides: TGCGCCAGCAGCTTGGTGTCTGGTGCCTACGAGCAGTACTTC.

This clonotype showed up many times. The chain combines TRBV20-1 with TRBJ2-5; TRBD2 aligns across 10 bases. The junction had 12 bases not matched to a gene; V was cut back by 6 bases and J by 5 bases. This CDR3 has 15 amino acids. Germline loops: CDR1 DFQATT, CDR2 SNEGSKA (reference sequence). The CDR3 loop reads CSATSGRAKGETQYF. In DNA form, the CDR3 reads TGCAGTGCCACCAGCGGGAGGGCGAAGGGGGAGACCCAGTACTTC.

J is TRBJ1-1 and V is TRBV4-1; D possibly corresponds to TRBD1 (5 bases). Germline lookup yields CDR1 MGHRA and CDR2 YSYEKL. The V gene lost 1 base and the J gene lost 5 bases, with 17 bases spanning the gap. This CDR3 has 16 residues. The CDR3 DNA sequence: TGCGCCAGCAGCCAAGTTAAGGGGCCCTCAGGGACTGAAGCTTTCTTT. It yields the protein CASSQVKGPSGTEAFF.

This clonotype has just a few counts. CDR3 in amino acids: CASSWTGHEQFF. For the CDR3, the DNA is TGTGCCTCCTCGTGGACTGGACATGAGCAGTTCTTC. The genes are TRBV30 and TRBJ2-1, with TRBD2 as a possible D gene (5 bases). CDR1 and CDR2 (germline): GTSNPN, SVGIG (reference sequence). Trimming shortened V by 7 bases and J by 8 bases, and 15 bases separated the two germline ends. This CDR3 is 12 amino acids long.

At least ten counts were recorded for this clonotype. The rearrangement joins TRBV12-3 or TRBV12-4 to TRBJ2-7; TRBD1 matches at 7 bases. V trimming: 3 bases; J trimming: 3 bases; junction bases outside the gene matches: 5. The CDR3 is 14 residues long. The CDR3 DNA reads TGTGCCAGCAGTTTCTCGACAGGGTTCTACGAGCAGTACTTC. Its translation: CASSFSTGFYEQYF.

The CDR3 spells CASVRDRGIDTQYF. As DNA, the CDR3 is TGTGCCAGCGTCCGGGACAGGGGGATAGATACGCAGTATTTT. The rearrangement links TRBV2 to TRBJ2-3, with TRBD1 matching 11 bases. The V gene's germline CDR1 is SNHLY and CDR2 FYNNEI. The length of the CDR3 is 14 residues. Trimming took 8 bases from V and 5 from J; bases not matched to a gene: 6.

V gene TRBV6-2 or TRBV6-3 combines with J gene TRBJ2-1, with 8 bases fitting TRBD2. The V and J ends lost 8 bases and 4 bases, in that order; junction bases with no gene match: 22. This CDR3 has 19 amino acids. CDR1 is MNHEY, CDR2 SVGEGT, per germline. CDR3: CASAPGGGGHQWPYNEQFF. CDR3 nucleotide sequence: TGTGCCAGCGCGCCCGGCGGCGGGGGGCATCAATGGCCGTACAATGAGCAGTTCTTC.

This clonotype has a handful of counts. CDR3 in amino acids: CASSLEGQENTGELFF. CDR3 bases: TGTGCCAGCAGTCTCGAAGGGCAGGAGAACACCGGGGAGCTGTTTTTT. The chain couples TRBV28 to TRBJ2-2; D ambiguous. Germline V gives CDR1 MDHEN, CDR2 SYDVKM. This CDR3 has 16 residues. V was shortened by 5 bases and J by 1 base, with 14 bases between the two germline ends.

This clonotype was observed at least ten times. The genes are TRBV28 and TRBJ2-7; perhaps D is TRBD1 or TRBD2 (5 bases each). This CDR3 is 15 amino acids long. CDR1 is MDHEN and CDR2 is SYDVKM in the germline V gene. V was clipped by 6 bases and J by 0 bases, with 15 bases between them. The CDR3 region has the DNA TGTGCCAGCAGGTTCGGGACCTTGAGCTCCTACGAGCAGTACTTC. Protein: CASRFGTLSSYEQYF.

This CDR3 reads CASSLGWDGGTEAFF. The DNA of the CDR3 is TGTGCCAGCAGCTTAGGGTGGGACGGCGGGACTGAAGCTTTCTTT. The V call is TRBV11-2, the J call TRBJ1-1; possible D gene TRBD1, 5 bases. Between the trimmed V and J ends, which lost 1 base and 5 bases, there was a span of 14 bases. The CDR3 is 15 residues long. Germline V gene sequence: CDR1 SGHAT, CDR2 FQNNGV.

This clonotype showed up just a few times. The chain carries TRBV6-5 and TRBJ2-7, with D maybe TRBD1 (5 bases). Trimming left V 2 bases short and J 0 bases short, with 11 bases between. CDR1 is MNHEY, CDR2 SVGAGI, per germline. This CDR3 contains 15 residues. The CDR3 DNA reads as TGTGCCAGCAGTTACGAGCAGGGTTACTCCTACGAGCAGTACTTC. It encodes CASSYEQGYSYEQYF.